The 25 T cell receptor beta chains below all came from one sample that was sequenced in a study of Graves' ophthalmopathy and Graves' hyperthyroidism. The authors amplified TCR beta CDR3 regions from RNA transcripts. The authors performed first-round RT-PCR with HTBI primers and then a second-round multiplex PCR. TCRdb reanalysed the multiplex PCR reads using MiXCR and keeps one entry per CDR3 protein. The sample carries over a million distinct CDR3 sequences, about two fifths recorded once. Sequenced sample: peripheral blood or thyroid tissue (not recorded which). All receptors come from an adult man with Graves' hyperthyroidism.

As for this clonotype: Possible read error: a much larger clone is one base away. In nucleotides, the CDR3 is TGCAGTGCTGCCGCCAGGGTGGGCCAGCCCCAGCATTTT. Amino acid sequence: CSAAARVGQPQHF. The genes are TRBV20-1 and TRBJ1-5; the D gene is possibly TRBD1 (5 bases). The germline V and J ends were trimmed by 5 bases and 7 bases, with 15 bases remaining between them. Germline values: CDR1 DFQATT, CDR2 SNEGSKA (reference sequence). The CDR3 is 13 residues long.

In this sample, this clonotype turned up a few times. V and J are TRBV28 and TRBJ1-1; no definite D call. The ends were cut back, 6 bases at V and 0 bases at J, with 5 bases in the middle. The CDR3 extends over 12 amino acids. From germline, CDR1 is MDHEN and CDR2 SYDVKM. The DNA for the CDR3 is TGTGCCAGCAGGATCATGAACACTGAAGCTTTCTTT. Protein product: CASRIMNTEAFF.

This chain joins TRBV29-1 and TRBJ1-5; D is undetermined. The V and J ends lost 4 bases and 2 bases respectively, with 9 bases between them. Germline V gene sequence: CDR1 SQVTM, CDR2 ANQGSEA. The CDR3 consists of 13 residues. The CDR3 here is CSVGHGGNQPQHF. The CDR3 region has the DNA TGCAGCGTTGGCCACGGCGGCAATCAGCCCCAGCATTTT.

The chain carries TRBV5-1 and TRBJ1-2; 8 bases line up with TRBD1. The germline CDR1 and CDR2 sequences are SGHRS and YFSETQ. Trimming cost V 4 bases and J 12 bases; bases outside gene matches: 8. The length of the CDR3 is 12 residues. The CDR3 sequence: CASSKEQGGNTF. In DNA, the CDR3 is TGCGCCAGCAGCAAGGAACAGGGGGGCAACACCTTC.

V is TRBV5-1 and J is TRBJ1-2, with TRBD1 as a possible D gene (5 bases). The CDR3 extends over 13 amino acids. Trimming shortened V by 1 base and J by 8 bases, and 12 bases separated the two germline ends. CDR1 and CDR2 (germline): SGHRS, YFSETQ. The CDR3 reads CASSLSGRGGYTF. CDR3 coding DNA: TGCGCCAGCAGCTTGTCAGGGAGGGGAGGCTACACCTTC. Based on the CDR3 plus reference TRBV5-1 and TRBJ1-2, the full variable domain is KAGVTQTPRYLIKTRGQQVTLSCSPISGHRSVSWYQQTPGQGLQFLFEYFSETQRNKGNFPGRFSGRQFSNSRSEMNVSTLELGDSALYLCASSLSGRGGYTFGSGTRLTVV.

The chain recombines TRBV11-3 with TRBJ1-1; D not certain. Germline lookup yields CDR1 SGHNT and CDR2 YENEEA. The CDR3 is 10 amino acids. V was clipped by 7 bases and J by 4 bases, with 4 bases between them. CDR3 loop: CASTATEAFF. The CDR3 DNA follows: TGTGCCAGCACAGCCACTGAAGCTTTCTTT.

The V and J genes are TRBV28 and TRBJ2-2; D possibly uses TRBD1 or TRBD2 (5 bases each). There are 11 residues in the CDR3. Trimming stripped 10 bases from V and 8 bases from J, with 11 bases between. Per germline, CDR1 MDHEN and CDR2 SYDVKM. The CDR3 protein is CATGGGGELFF. Written as DNA, the CDR3 is TGTGCCACCGGTGGGGGTGGGGAGCTGTTTTTT.

This chain links TRBV11-2 with TRBJ1-1; D not certain. The CDR3 has 11 amino acids. V was cut by 1 base and J by 11 bases, with 8 bases left in between. Germline CDR1 is SGHAT and CDR2 is FQNNGV. CDR3 in amino acids: CASSLVETAFF. The CDR3 nucleotides are TGTGCCAGCAGCTTAGTAGAAACGGCTTTCTTT.

This chain connects TRBV20-1 to TRBJ2-2; 7 bases agree with TRBD2. Germline V gene lookup returns CDR1 DFQATT and CDR2 SNEGSKA (reference sequence). The CDR3 length is 12 residues. The CDR3 reads CVGGRHTGELFF. In DNA form, the CDR3 reads TGCGTGGGAGGGAGGCACACCGGGGAGCTGTTTTTT.

This chain joins TRBV7-2 and TRBJ2-5; no reliable D call. Germline V gene data show CDR1 as SGHTA and CDR2 as FQGNSA. The CDR3 has 18 amino acids. V lost 2 bases to trimming and J lost 2 bases, with 21 bases between them. In nucleotides, the CDR3 is TGTGCCAGCAGCTTAATCCTTAGCCTGGCGACGGCTCAAGAGACCCAGTACTTC. Protein product: CASSLILSLATAQETQYF. The full variable domain, its missing parts supplied by reference TRBV7-2 and TRBJ2-5, is GAGVSQSPSNKVTEKGKDVELRCDPISGHTALYWYRQSLGQGLEFLIYFQGNSAPDKSGLPSDRFSAERTGGSVSTLTIQRTQQEDSAVYLCASSLILSLATAQETQYFGPGTRLLVL.

The chain links TRBV20-1 to TRBJ2-7; D is perhaps TRBD2 (6 bases). The CDR3 runs to 15 residues. Germline V lookup: CDR1 DFQATT, CDR2 SNEGSKA (reference sequence). V was trimmed by 6 bases and J by 0 bases, leaving 18 bases between them. In DNA form, the CDR3 reads TGCAGTGCGACCCCCGGGAGCCCTGTCTCCTACGAGCAGTACTTC. Translation: CSATPGSPVSYEQYF.

This clonotype appeared many times. V and J are TRBV12-3 or TRBV12-4 and TRBJ1-6; no clear D. Trimming shortened V by 6 bases and J by 6 bases, and 9 bases separated the two germline ends. The CDR3 has 13 residues. This CDR3 is CASRSAANSPLHF. CDR3 DNA sequence: TGTGCCAGCAGGAGCGCCGCTAATTCACCCCTCCACTTT.

Remarks on this clonotype: A much larger clone differs from this one at a single base, so this may be a read error. V and J are TRBV7-9 and TRBJ2-7; D may be TRBD1 (5 bases). V lost 4 bases and J lost 2, with 12 bases in between. This CDR3 is 14 amino acids long. The germline CDR1 and CDR2 sequences are SEHNR and FQNEAQ (reference sequence). The CDR3 DNA follows: TGTGCCAGCAGCTGCACACAGGCCACCTACGAGCAGTACTTC. Translation: CASSCTQATYEQYF.

At least ten counts were recorded for this clonotype. The chain is built from TRBV9 and TRBJ2-7; D uncertain. This CDR3 is built from 13 residues. Trimming removed 0 bases from V and 5 bases from J, with 9 bases in between. Per the germline V gene, CDR1 is SGDLS and CDR2 is YYNGEE. The CDR3 spells CASSVESIDEQYF. The CDR3 DNA follows: TGTGCCAGCAGCGTAGAGTCCATCGACGAGCAGTACTTC.

The table lists this clonotype with many counts. The CDR3 region has the DNA TGTGCCAGCAGCCTTGGGACAGGGAAACCGGGGTCTGAAGCTTTCTTT. The encoded protein is CASSLGTGKPGSEAFF. This chain joins TRBV9 and TRBJ1-1; 9 nucleotides align to TRBD1. The CDR3 covers 16 residues. CDR1 and CDR2 from the germline V gene are SGDLS and YYNGEE. Germline trimming cut 4 bases from V and 6 bases from J; bases unmatched to any gene: 13.

The genes are TRBV9 and TRBJ2-5, with D uncertain. The J call is in doubt because the DNA end fits TRBJ2-1 better. The CDR3 runs to 12 residues. Germline lookup yields CDR1 SGDLS and CDR2 YYNGEE. The CDR3 sequence is CASSPEPNEQFF. The DNA of the CDR3 is TGTGCCAGCAGCCCCGAGCCAAATGAGCAGTTCTTC.

This clonotype occurred many times. This chain joins TRBV7-8 and TRBJ1-5; 10 nucleotides match TRBD1. The J segment lost 4 bases and the V segment lost 6 bases, leaving 6 bases of the junction unmatched. This CDR3 is built from 15 residues. In germline, CDR1 is SGHVS, CDR2 FQNEAQ. This CDR3 is CASRSGTGENQPQHF. The CDR3 DNA sequence: TGTGCCAGCAGGTCCGGGACAGGGGAAAATCAGCCCCAGCATTTT.

V gene TRBV30 combines with J gene TRBJ2-6; D is uncertain. From germline, CDR1 is GTSNPN and CDR2 SVGIG (reference sequence). CDR3 size: 14 residues. V lost 5 bases, J lost 0 bases, and 8 bases lay in between. DNA of the CDR3: TGTGCCTGGGGACGGGTCTCTGGGGCCAACGTCCTGACTTTC. It codes for CAWGRVSGANVLTF.

This clonotype turned up a few times. The germline gene is not matched at one end of the junction; a read error may be the cause. The rearrangement uses TRBV7-7 and TRBJ2-2; D is perhaps TRBD1 (5 bases). Germline assignment: CDR1 SSHAT and CDR2 FNYEAQ (reference sequence). There are 14 residues in the CDR3. In DNA, the CDR3 is TGTGCTAGCAGCTCAGACAGTATGGCCGGGGAGCTGTTTTTT. Protein product: CASSSDSMAGELFF.

This clonotype has a count of ten or more. J is TRBJ2-7 and V is TRBV9; D may match TRBD1 or TRBD2 (5 bases each). The CDR3 sequence is 13 residues long. Per germline, CDR1 SGDLS and CDR2 YYNGEE. V was clipped by 2 bases and J by 3 bases, with 9 bases between them. CDR3: CASSVAGSYEQYF. DNA of the CDR3: TGTGCCAGCAGCGTCGCAGGGAGCTACGAGCAGTACTTC.

In its sample, this clonotype was seen a few times. This chain joins TRBV5-6 and TRBJ2-5; D is unresolved. Trimming pared 0 bases from V and 1 base from J, leaving 10 bases between. Germline V lookup: CDR1 SGHDT, CDR2 YYEEEE. This CDR3 region has 15 residues. The CDR3, as DNA: TGTGCCAGCAGCTTGGCTTCCCAGACCCAAGAGACCCAGTACTTC. As protein: CASSLASQTQETQYF.

This clonotype showed up many times. The CDR3 protein is CASSVGPATNEKLFF. In DNA, the CDR3 is TGCGCCAGCAGCGTGGGCCCGGCCACTAATGAAAAACTGTTTTTT. The gene calls are TRBV5-1 and TRBJ1-4; D gene uncertain. The V gene lost 4 bases and the J gene lost 2 bases, with 12 bases spanning the gap. Per the germline V gene, CDR1 is SGHRS and CDR2 is YFSETQ. The CDR3 sequence is 15 residues long.

This clonotype was found once. The CDR3 ends on some other residue instead of the conserved phenylalanine or tryptophan, so this is likely a read error. The chain joins TRBV20-1 to TRBJ1-4; tentative D call: TRBD1 (5 bases). Deletions cut 0 bases from V and 7 bases from J, with 18 bases between. CDR1 DFQATT and CDR2 SNEGSKA come from the germline V gene (reference sequence). This CDR3 is 16 amino acids long. CDR3 nucleotide sequence: TGCAGTGCTAGAGAATGGGACCCTAAGGTGGCTGAAAAACTGTTTTGT. This encodes CSAREWDPKVAEKLFC.

This sequence joins TRBV10-2 and TRBJ2-7; D uncertain. From germline, CDR1 is WSHSY and CDR2 SAAADI. V was trimmed by 6 bases and J by 4 bases, leaving 13 bases between them. CDR3 size: 13 residues. CDR3 nucleotide sequence: TGCGCCAGCAGAGAGAGGAAGGGATACGAGCAGTACTTC. The encoded protein is CASRERKGYEQYF.

The table lists this clonotype with a few counts. V and J are TRBV6-5 and TRBJ2-7; TRBD2 might be the D (6 bases). This CDR3 contains 13 residues. The V end was cut by 2 bases, the J end by 3 bases, with 8 bases between. Germline values: CDR1 MNHEY, CDR2 SVGAGI. This CDR3 reads CASSYGTYYEQYF. The CDR3 DNA is TGTGCCAGCAGTTACGGGACTTACTACGAGCAGTACTTC.